Shown below are 32 T cell receptor beta chains from a single sample sequenced in a study of immune heterogeneity within non-small cell lung tumors (dated by TCRdb to the late 2010s). For the TCR template, genomic DNA was extracted from bulk tumor tissue, and approximately 550 ng of gDNA was amplified for each sample. Multiple biopsies per primary tumor were taken during surgery, spaced as far apart as possible within the tumor mass. The study cohort was described as untreated and was composed of newly diagnosed NSCLC cases undergoing curative surgery. The run used a HiSeq X Ten. The TCR beta CDR3 region was amplified with a multiplex PCR system whose first round ran for around 11 cycles using 32 V-gene forward primers and 13 J-gene reverse primers. Through fastp at Q25 and MiXCR, TCRdb rebuilt clones from the public reads, retaining in-frame beta chains. When rows share a CDR3 protein, they turn into one entry using the most common DNA and genes. This sample lists 14,000 to 15,000 distinct CDR3 sequences; 28% were detected once. Around 5.3% of the sample is taken by the ten largest.

Sequenced: lung tumor tissue. The receptor source for this set is a man in his forties with non-small cell lung cancer.

Many counts were recorded for this clonotype. The chain has TRBV7-9 and TRBJ2-7; D uncertain. Germline assignment: CDR1 SEHNR and CDR2 FQNEAQ (reference sequence). The germline V and J ends were trimmed by 7 bases and 2 bases, with 12 bases remaining between them. The CDR3 length is 13 residues. Written as DNA, the CDR3 is TGTGCCAGCAAACTTACTGGGGCCTACGAGCAGTACTTC. Translated: CASKLTGAYEQYF.

This clonotype showed up many times. V and J are TRBV12-3 or TRBV12-4 and TRBJ2-2, with D uncertain. This CDR3 region has 15 residues. Trimming removed 3 bases from V and 6 bases from J, with 14 bases in between. The DNA for the CDR3 is TGTGCCAGCAGTTTGGCGGACGGAACGGCCGGGGAGCTGTTTTTT. Encoded protein: CASSLADGTAGELFF.

This clonotype was detected only once. The V and J genes are TRBV9 and TRBJ1-2; 7 bases align to TRBD1. V was clipped by 5 bases and J by 12 bases; unmatched bases: 7. Germline assignment: CDR1 SGDLS and CDR2 YYNGEE. The CDR3 totals 11 residues. CDR3 amino acids: CASRRQGGHTF. In nucleotides, the CDR3 is TGTGCCAGCAGAAGACAGGGAGGCCACACCTTC.

This clonotype is medium-sized in the sample. The J gene is TRBJ2-7, the V gene TRBV19; 9 positions match TRBD1. V lost 5 bases, J lost 5 bases, and 10 bases stayed unmatched. The CDR3 consists of 15 residues. Germline CDR1 LNHDA, CDR2 SQIVND (reference sequence). The CDR3 region is CASSPAGQGGHEQYF. CDR3 nucleotide sequence: TGTGCCAGTAGTCCGGCGGGACAGGGCGGACACGAGCAGTACTTC.

A word on this clonotype: A read error may explain this, as a much larger clone is one base away. This chain links TRBV2 with TRBJ1-4, with 7 bases fitting TRBD1. This CDR3 is 14 amino acids long. Germline CDR1 is SNHLY and CDR2 is FYNNEI. CDR3: CASSPGQHNVKLFF. The CDR3 DNA is TGTGCCAGCAGCCCGGGACAGCATAATGTAAAACTGTTTTTT.

A remark on this clonotype: This may be a read error, as it is one base from a much larger clone. The V and J genes are TRBV7-6 and TRBJ2-2, with a possible D match to TRBD2 (5 bases). The CDR3 loop spans 16 amino acids. Per germline, CDR1 SGHVS and CDR2 FNYEAQ. For the CDR3, the DNA is TGTGCCAGCAGCTTAGAGAGGGCGGCGAACACCGGGGAGCTGGTTTTT. Protein sequence: CASSLERAANTGELVF.

A remark on this clonotype: This may be a read error: a much more frequent sequence differs by one nucleotide. The rearrangement joins TRBV12-3 or TRBV12-4 to TRBJ1-5; 7 bases map to TRBD1. This CDR3 spans 14 amino acids. CDR3 nucleotide sequence: TGTGCCAGAAGTTTAAGACAGGGATATCAGCCCCAGCATTTT. It codes for CARSLRQGYQPQHF.

A few counts support this clonotype. This sequence joins TRBV6-1 and TRBJ1-1; a possible D gene is TRBD1 (5 bases). Between the trimmed V and J ends, which lost 5 bases and 11 bases, there was a span of 15 bases. Germline loops: CDR1 MNHNS, CDR2 SASEGT. CDR3 size: 12 residues. The CDR3 nucleotides are TGTGCCAGCAGTCCGCACAGGTCCCGGGCTTTCTTT. Translation gives CASSPHRSRAFF.

This clonotype is labeled as medium-sized (0.01 to 0.1%). The chain employs TRBV10-3 and TRBJ2-3; D uncertain. Germline V gives CDR1 ENHRY, CDR2 SYGVKD. The CDR3 is 12 amino acids. Between the trimmed V and J ends, which lost 4 bases and 1 base, there was a span of 3 bases. CDR3 loop: CAISAGTDTQYF. As DNA, the CDR3 is TGTGCCATCAGTGCGGGCACAGATACGCAGTATTTT.

This clonotype is categorized as medium-sized (0.01 to 0.1%). This rearrangement joins TRBV12-3 or TRBV12-4 to TRBJ2-7; D is perhaps TRBD1 or TRBD2 (7 bases each). Trimming stripped 3 bases from V and 2 bases from J, with 14 bases between. The CDR3 loop spans 15 amino acids. CDR3 sequence: CASSFGQGGAYEQYF. For the CDR3, the DNA is TGTGCCAGCAGTTTTGGGCAGGGGGGGGCCTACGAGCAGTACTTC.

This clonotype was recorded many times. The chain uses TRBV20-1 and TRBJ2-1; D is perhaps TRBD2 (8 bases). There are 18 residues in the CDR3. V was shortened by 0 bases and J by 4 bases, with 22 bases between the two germline ends. Germline V gene lookup returns CDR1 DFQATT and CDR2 SNEGSKA (reference sequence). The CDR3 sequence is CSARDRGGVSGGYNEQFF. CDR3 bases: TGCAGTGCTAGAGATCGAGGGGGCGTGTCGGGAGGGTACAATGAGCAGTTCTTC.

As regards this clonotype: Since a much larger clone is just one base distant, this may be a read error. The genes are TRBV9 and TRBJ2-3, with unresolved D. The CDR3 has 13 amino acids. From germline, CDR1 is SGDLS and CDR2 YYNGEE. V shed 3 bases and J shed 4 bases, with 9 bases lying between them. CDR3 DNA: TGTGCCAGCAGCGACCAAGGTTCAGATACGCAGTATTTT. Translating it yields CASSDQGSDTQYF.

This clonotype is medium-sized (0.01 to 0.1%). This chain joins TRBV6-1 and TRBJ2-2, with 7 bases lining up with TRBD1. This CDR3 contains 14 residues. CDR1 is MNHNS, CDR2 SASEGT, per germline. J gave up 0 bases and V 10 bases, and 5 bases lay outside the gene matches. DNA for the CDR3: TGTGCCACCCGGACAGGTGCGAACACCGGGGAGCTGTTTTTT. Translation gives CATRTGANTGELFF.

This clonotype is medium-sized (0.01 to 0.1%) by share. V usage is TRBV28 and J usage is TRBJ2-7; possibly TRBD2 for D (6 bases). Germline-derived CDR1 and CDR2 are MDHEN and SYDVKM. The V end lost 6 bases, the J end lost 4 bases, and 10 bases lay between the germline ends. This CDR3 comprises 12 residues. The CDR3 sequence is CASRSGDYEQYF. The DNA for the CDR3 is TGTGCCAGCAGGTCGGGGGATTACGAGCAGTACTTC.

On this clonotype: Just one base apart from a much larger clone, this may be a read error. Without the conserved terminal phenylalanine or tryptophan, this CDR3 likely stems from a read error. The V call is TRBV18, the J call TRBJ2-7; D gene ambiguous. CDR1 is KGHSH and CDR2 is LQKENI in the germline V gene. The CDR3 sequence is 14 residues long. V was shortened by 2 bases and J by 5 bases, with 13 bases between the two germline ends. Written as DNA, the CDR3 is TGTGCCAGCTCACCATCAAGGAAGCTCAACGAGCAGTACCTC. Its translation is CASSPSRKLNEQYL.

J is TRBJ2-2 and V is TRBV4-2, with TRBD1 matching over 8 bases. Germline V gene lookup returns CDR1 LGHNA and CDR2 YNFKEQ. V was clipped by 4 bases and J by 0 bases; unmatched bases: 10. There are 18 residues in the CDR3. As DNA, the CDR3 is TGTGCCAGCAGCCCCTTGGGACAGGCAGCGCCGAACACCGGGGAGCTGTTTTTT. Protein: CASSPLGQAAPNTGELFF.

This clonotype has more than one count but fewer than ten. J is TRBJ2-1 and V is TRBV20-1; 8 bases line up with TRBD1. The CDR3 covers 16 residues. Per the germline V gene, CDR1 is DFQATT and CDR2 is SNEGSKA (reference sequence). V shed 0 bases and J 4 bases; nucleotides not matched to a gene: 8. The CDR3 sequence: CSARDAGQGAYNEQFF. Here the CDR3 DNA reads TGCAGTGCTAGAGACGCCGGGCAGGGGGCTTACAATGAGCAGTTCTTC.

This clonotype was recorded a few times. The chain is built from TRBV19 and TRBJ1-5; 10 bases line up with TRBD1. After removal of 5 bases from V and 2 bases from J, the junction contained 6 bases not matched to a gene. Germline V gives CDR1 LNHDA, CDR2 SQIVND (reference sequence). CDR3 size: 16 residues. The chain's CDR3 is CASSGGQGSGNQPQHF. CDR3 coding DNA: TGTGCCAGTAGTGGGGGACAGGGGTCCGGCAATCAGCCCCAGCATTTT.

Note on this clonotype: A much larger clone differs from this one at a single base, so this may be a read error. The V and J genes are TRBV5-4 and TRBJ2-3; D is uncertain. Germline V gene lookup returns CDR1 SGHNT and CDR2 YYREEE (reference sequence). V was shortened by 0 bases and J by 0 bases, with 8 bases between the two germline ends. The CDR3 contains 15 residues. The DNA for the CDR3 is TGTGCCAGCAGCTTGGTGCTAGAAAGCACAGATACGCAGTATTTT. Translating gives CASSLVLESTDTQYF.

About this clonotype: This sequence may be a read error, since a much larger clone differs from it by one base. The chain uses TRBV6-1 and TRBJ1-5; D ambiguous. The CDR3 runs 15 residues. The germline V gene encodes CDR1 MNHNS and CDR2 SASEGT. CDR3: CTSSRSGDSNQPQHF. In DNA, the CDR3 is TGTACCAGCAGCCGCTCAGGTGATAGCAATCAGCCCCAGCATTTT.

This clonotype was counted at least ten times. This chain links TRBV2 with TRBJ2-5; D ambiguous. CDR1 is SNHLY and CDR2 is FYNNEI in the germline V gene. Trimming shortened V by 6 bases and J by 5 bases, and 13 bases separated the two germline ends. The CDR3 loop spans 13 amino acids. The chain's CDR3 is CASRGTGRETQYF. In DNA, the CDR3 is TGTGCCAGCAGGGGAACGGGTAGGGAGACCCAGTACTTC. The variable domain in full, completed from reference TRBV2 and TRBJ2-5, reads EPEVTQTPSHQVTQMGQEVILRCVPISNHLYFYWYRQILGQKVEFLVSFYNNEISEKSEIFDDQFSVERPDGSNFTLKIRSTKLEDSAMYFCASRGTGRETQYFGPGTRLLVL.

Concerning this clonotype: This may be a read error: a much more frequent sequence differs by one nucleotide. The chain has TRBV7-9 and TRBJ1-5; 9 bases map to TRBD1. Germline V gene data show CDR1 as SEHNR and CDR2 as FQNEAQ (reference sequence). CDR3 length: 16 residues. The DNA of the CDR3 is TGTGCCAACAGCTCGGGACAGGGACTGGTAGATCAGCCCCAGCATTTT. The encoded protein is CANSSGQGLVDQPQHF.

The chain couples TRBV6-1 to TRBJ2-5; D is tentatively TRBD1 or TRBD2 (5 bases each). Trimming took off 2 bases at V and 1 base at J, with 11 bases between the two ends. From germline, CDR1 is MNHNS and CDR2 SASEGT. The CDR3 has 15 residues. CDR3 coding DNA: TGTGCCAGCAGTGAACGGGACCTCCGCCAAGAGACCCAGTACTTC. Translation gives CASSERDLRQETQYF.

Comments on this clonotype: Being one base from a much bigger clone, this may be a read error. V is TRBV5-1 and J is TRBJ2-1; 7 nucleotides agree with TRBD2. The CDR3 length is 16 residues. Looked up from germline, CDR1 is SGHRS and CDR2 is YFSETQ. With V trimmed by 2 bases and J by 7 bases, 12 bases remained unmatched. Here the CDR3 reads CASSLNAAGCRNEQFF. CDR3 coding DNA: TGCGCCAGCAGCTTAAATGCAGCGGGATGTAGAAATGAGCAGTTCTTC.

This chain joins TRBV12-5 and TRBJ2-4; D is uncertain. Trimming pared 2 bases from V and 0 bases from J, leaving 5 bases between. The V gene's germline CDR1 is LGHNT and CDR2 FRNRAP. The CDR3 spans 14 residues. The CDR3 region is CASGLLVAKNIQYF. As DNA, the CDR3 is TGTGCTAGTGGTTTGTTGGTAGCCAAAAACATTCAGTACTTC.

This clonotype was seen many times. This chain links TRBV20-1 with TRBJ2-1; D perhaps matches TRBD2 (5 bases). Per the germline V gene, CDR1 is DFQATT and CDR2 is SNEGSKA (reference sequence). The CDR3 is 15 amino acids. The V gene lost 3 bases and the J gene lost 0 bases, with 12 bases spanning the gap. CDR3 bases: TGCAGTGCTAGGGACTTTCGTAGCTCCTACAATGAGCAGTTCTTC. The encoded protein is CSARDFRSSYNEQFF.

The V gene is TRBV7-3, the J gene TRBJ2-2; tentatively, D is TRBD1 or TRBD2 (5 bases each). CDR1 and CDR2 from the germline V gene are SGHTA and FQGTGA. V was pared by 1 base and J by 4 bases, with 13 bases between. CDR3 length equals 16 residues. Here the CDR3 reads CASSLNLGTGTGELFF. Written as DNA, the CDR3 is TGTGCCAGCAGCTTAAATCTGGGGACGGGCACCGGGGAGCTGTTTTTT.

At least ten counts were recorded for this clonotype. The rearrangement joins TRBV18 to TRBJ2-7, with 10 bases that match TRBD1. V lost 4 bases, J lost 6 bases, and 12 bases stayed unmatched. CDR3 length: 16 residues. Germline CDR1 and CDR2: KGHSH and LQKENI. The CDR3: CASSRADRGPAGEQYF. CDR3 DNA sequence: TGTGCCAGCTCACGGGCCGACAGGGGGCCTGCGGGCGAGCAGTACTTC. Together with reference TRBV18 and TRBJ2-7, the CDR3 gives the full variable domain: NAGVMQNPRHLVRRRGQEARLRCSPMKGHSHVYWYRQLPEEGLKFMVYLQKENIIDESGMPKERFSAEFPKEGPSILRIQQVVRGDSAAYFCASSRADRGPAGEQYFGPGTRLTVT.

The genes are TRBV4-1 and TRBJ1-1; the D gene is possibly TRBD1 (6 bases). The CDR3 covers 14 residues. Germline assignment: CDR1 MGHRA and CDR2 YSYEKL. V was clipped by 5 bases and J by 6 bases, with 16 bases between them. The CDR3 coding sequence is TGCGCCAGCAGCGCGCAAGGACAGAGTGCTGAAGCTTTCTTT. Residues: CASSAQGQSAEAFF.

A note on this clonotype: This may come from a read error, since a much larger clone is one base off. CDR3 sequence: CASSQEDPSTATGNTIYF. DNA for the CDR3: TGCGCCAGCAGCCAAGAAGACCCCTCGACAGCAACTGGAAACACCATATATTTT. The chain joins TRBV4-3 to TRBJ1-3; the D gene is possibly TRBD1 (5 bases). Trimming took 0 bases from V and 2 from J, leaving 17 bases between them. The CDR3 sequence is 18 residues long. CDR1 is LGHNA and CDR2 is YSLEER in the germline V gene.

Judged by abundance, this clonotype is medium-sized. This sequence joins TRBV12-3 or TRBV12-4 and TRBJ2-7; D ambiguous. Deletions cut 3 bases from V and 6 bases from J, with 15 bases between. The CDR3 runs 14 residues. This chain's CDR3 is CASSFGDSLGEQYF. The CDR3, as DNA: TGTGCCAGCAGTTTTGGGGATTCGCTCGGCGAGCAGTACTTC.

V and J are TRBV20-1 and TRBJ2-2, with TRBD2 identical over 7 bases. The CDR3 consists of 13 residues. The germline CDR1 and CDR2 sequences are DFQATT and SNEGSKA (reference sequence). In DNA form, the CDR3 reads TGCAGAGCCAGCGGGACGAACACCGGGGAGCTGTTTTTT. Protein product: CRASGTNTGELFF.